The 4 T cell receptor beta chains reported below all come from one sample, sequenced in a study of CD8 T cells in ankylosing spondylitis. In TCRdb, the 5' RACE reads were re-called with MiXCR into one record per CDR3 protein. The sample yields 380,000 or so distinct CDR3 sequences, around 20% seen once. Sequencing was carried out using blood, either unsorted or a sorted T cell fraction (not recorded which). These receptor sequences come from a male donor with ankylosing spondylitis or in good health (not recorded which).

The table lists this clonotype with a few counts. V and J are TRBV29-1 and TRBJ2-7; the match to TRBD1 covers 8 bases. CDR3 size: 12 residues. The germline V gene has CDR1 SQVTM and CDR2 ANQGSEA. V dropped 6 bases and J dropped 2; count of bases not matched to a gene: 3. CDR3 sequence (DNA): TGCAGCGTGACGGACAGGGCCTACGAGCAGTACTTC. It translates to CSVTDRAYEQYF.

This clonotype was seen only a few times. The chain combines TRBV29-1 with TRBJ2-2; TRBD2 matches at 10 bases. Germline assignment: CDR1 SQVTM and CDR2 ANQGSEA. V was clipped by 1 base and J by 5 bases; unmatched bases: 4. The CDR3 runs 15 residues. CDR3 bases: TGCAGCGTTGAAGTAGCGGGGGGAGGAACCGGGGAGCTGTTTTTT. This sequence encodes CSVEVAGGGTGELFF.

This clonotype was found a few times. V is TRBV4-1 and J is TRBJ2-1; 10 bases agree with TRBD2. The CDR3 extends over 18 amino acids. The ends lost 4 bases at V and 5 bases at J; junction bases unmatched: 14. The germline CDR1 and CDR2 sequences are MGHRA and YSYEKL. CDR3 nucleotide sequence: TGCGCCAGCAGCCCTGACGGGCAGTGGACTAGCGGAGACAATGAGCAGTTCTTC. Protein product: CASSPDGQWTSGDNEQFF.

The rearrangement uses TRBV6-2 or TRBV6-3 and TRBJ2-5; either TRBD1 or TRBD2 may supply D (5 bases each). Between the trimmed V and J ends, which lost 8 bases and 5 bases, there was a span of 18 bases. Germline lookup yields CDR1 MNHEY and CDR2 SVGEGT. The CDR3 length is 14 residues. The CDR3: CASARGRTLETQYF. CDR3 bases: TGTGCCAGCGCCCGGGGACGGACGTTGGAGACCCAGTACTTC.